A selection of T cell receptor beta chains follows, all from one sample in a study of control samples from healthy donors and cancer patients. Only in-frame clones appear in the TCRdb table, and some are missing; sequencing was by immunoSEQ multiplex PCR. The sample carries approximately 49,000 clones, just over 85% recorded once. The sequencing input was PBMCs. The receptors originated from a woman between 45 and 60 years old with lung cancer. Both conserved end residues are part of each CDR3. The order of the fields is J gene, V gene, clone size, D gene, CDR3 protein, CDR3 DNA. The D gene is left open where the match is weak. Size is omitted from some rows. Given values are once, few, many or a class for expanded clones.

J gene: TRBJ1-1; V gene: TRBV5-1; clone size: few; D gene: .; CDR3 protein: CASSLGPMNTEAFF; CDR3 DNA: TGCGCCAGCAGCTTGGGACCGATGAACACTGAAGCTTTCTTT
J gene: TRBJ2-7; V gene: TRBV6-5; clone size: once; D gene: TRBD1; CDR3 protein: CASSYSSTGAREQYF; CDR3 DNA: TGTGCCAGCAGTTACTCCTCGACAGGGGCGCGCGAGCAGTACTTC
J gene: TRBJ1-5; V gene: TRBV6-2/TRBV6-3; clone size: .; D gene: .; CDR3 protein: CASSLNSNQPQHF; CDR3 DNA: TGTGCCAGCAGTCTGAATAGCAATCAGCCCCAGCATTTT
J gene: TRBJ2-3; V gene: TRBV29-1; clone size: .; D gene: .; CDR3 protein: CSLSTLAGATDTQYF; CDR3 DNA: TGCAGTCTCTCTACCCTGGCGGGCGCCACAGATACGCAGTATTTT
J gene: TRBJ1-2; V gene: TRBV3-1/TRBV3-2; clone size: once; D gene: TRBD1; CDR3 protein: CASSQDSRGQGYTF; CDR3 DNA: TGTGCCAGCAGCCAAGATAGTCGGGGACAGGGCTACACCTTC
J gene: TRBJ1-2; V gene: TRBV11-3; clone size: .; D gene: .; CDR3 protein: CASGRPGDYGYTF; CDR3 DNA: TGTGCCAGCGGACGCCCAGGGGACTATGGCTACACCTTC
J gene: TRBJ1-2; V gene: TRBV7-9; clone size: .; D gene: .; CDR3 protein: CASSLARGDGGYTF; CDR3 DNA: TGTGCCAGCAGCTTAGCGCGGGGGGATGGAGGCTACACCTTC
J gene: TRBJ2-2; V gene: TRBV2; clone size: .; D gene: TRBD1; CDR3 protein: CASRSPRQGLNTGELFF; CDR3 DNA: TGTGCCAGCCGATCGCCGAGACAGGGGTTAAACACCGGGGAGCTGTTTTTT
J gene: TRBJ1-3; V gene: TRBV19; clone size: .; D gene: .; CDR3 protein: CASSATGSGNTIYF; CDR3 DNA: TGTGCCAGTAGTGCTACGGGCTCTGGAAACACCATATATTTT
J gene: TRBJ1-5; V gene: TRBV18; clone size: .; D gene: .; CDR3 protein: CASSPETADQPQHF; CDR3 DNA: TGTGCCAGCTCACCAGAGACAGCCGATCAGCCCCAGCATTTT
J gene: TRBJ1-1; V gene: TRBV3-1/TRBV3-2; clone size: .; D gene: TRBD1; CDR3 protein: CASSQADRGPQAFF; CDR3 DNA: TGTGCCAGCAGCCAAGCCGACAGGGGCCCTCAGGCTTTCTTT
J gene: TRBJ2-7; V gene: TRBV18; clone size: .; D gene: TRBD1; CDR3 protein: CASSLIKDIRDREPYEQYF; CDR3 DNA: TGTGCCAGCTCACTGATTAAGGACATCCGGGACAGAGAGCCCTACGAGCAGTACTTC
J gene: TRBJ2-7; V gene: TRBV7-2; clone size: .; D gene: .; CDR3 protein: CASRRGMTVSYEQYF; CDR3 DNA: TGTGCCAGCAGAAGGGGGATGACGGTATCCTACGAGCAGTACTTC
J gene: TRBJ1-1; V gene: TRBV27; clone size: .; D gene: TRBD1; CDR3 protein: CASSAGQGYTEAFF; CDR3 DNA: TGTGCCAGCAGTGCGGGACAGGGTTACACTGAAGCTTTCTTT
J gene: TRBJ1-1; V gene: TRBV7-2; clone size: .; D gene: .; CDR3 protein: CASSLFGGATEAFF; CDR3 DNA: TGTGCCAGCAGCCTCTTCGGGGGGGCCACTGAAGCTTTCTTT
J gene: TRBJ1-1; V gene: TRBV5-6; clone size: few; D gene: .; CDR3 protein: CASSLSRGGIGTEAFF; CDR3 DNA: TGTGCCAGCAGCTTGAGCCGGGGAGGGATTGGAACTGAAGCTTTCTTT
J gene: TRBJ1-2; V gene: TRBV7-6; clone size: once; D gene: TRBD1; CDR3 protein: CASSSQPGQGSGYTF; CDR3 DNA: TGTGCCAGCAGCTCACAGCCGGGACAGGGATCTGGCTACACCTTC
J gene: TRBJ2-1; V gene: TRBV5-4; clone size: few; D gene: TRBD2; CDR3 protein: CASSLRLAGAEQFF; CDR3 DNA: TGTGCCAGCAGCTTGCGTCTAGCGGGGGCGGAGCAGTTCTTC
J gene: TRBJ1-6; V gene: TRBV5-5; clone size: .; D gene: .; CDR3 protein: CASSLDAGVNSPLHF; CDR3 DNA: TGTGCCAGCAGCTTGGATGCAGGGGTAAATTCACCCCTCCACTTT
J gene: TRBJ2-7; V gene: TRBV4-2; clone size: .; D gene: TRBD1; CDR3 protein: CASSQGDRSYEQYF; CDR3 DNA: TGTGCCAGCAGCCAAGGGGACAGATCCTACGAGCAGTACTTC
J gene: TRBJ2-7; V gene: TRBV6-6; clone size: .; D gene: .; CDR3 protein: CASSPDRSYEQYF; CDR3 DNA: TGTGCCAGCAGCCCCGACAGGTCCTACGAGCAGTACTTC
J gene: TRBJ2-7; V gene: TRBV7-2; clone size: .; D gene: .; CDR3 protein: CASSLDLVSYEQYF; CDR3 DNA: TGTGCCAGCAGCTTAGACCTGGTCTCCTACGAGCAGTACTTC
J gene: TRBJ1-1; V gene: TRBV12-5; clone size: .; D gene: .; CDR3 protein: CASGDFTMNTEAFF; CDR3 DNA: TGTGCTAGTGGAGACTTTACAATGAATACTGAAGCTTTCTTT
J gene: TRBJ1-2; V gene: TRBV27; clone size: .; D gene: .; CDR3 protein: CASSFSGTGGYGYTF; CDR3 DNA: TGTGCCAGCAGTTTTTCCGGGACGGGTGGCTATGGCTACACCTTC
J gene: TRBJ2-5; V gene: TRBV27; clone size: .; D gene: TRBD1; CDR3 protein: CASSGTAQETQYF; CDR3 DNA: TGTGCCAGCAGCGGGACAGCCCAAGAGACCCAGTACTTC
J gene: TRBJ1-5; V gene: TRBV2; clone size: .; D gene: .; CDR3 protein: CASTGNSNQPQHF; CDR3 DNA: TGTGCCAGCACAGGGAATAGCAATCAGCCCCAGCATTTT
J gene: TRBJ1-2; V gene: TRBV28; clone size: .; D gene: .; CDR3 protein: CASTAEQFYGYTF; CDR3 DNA: TGTGCCAGCACCGCGGAACAGTTCTATGGCTACACCTTC
J gene: TRBJ2-1; V gene: TRBV5-1; clone size: .; D gene: .; CDR3 protein: CASSIQGQQYNEQFF; CDR3 DNA: TGCGCCAGCAGCATTCAAGGACAGCAATACAATGAGCAGTTCTTC
J gene: TRBJ1-2; V gene: TRBV5-5; clone size: .; D gene: .; CDR3 protein: CASSFWTVYRGYTF; CDR3 DNA: TGTGCCAGCAGCTTCTGGACAGTTTATCGGGGCTACACCTTC
J gene: TRBJ1-1; V gene: TRBV6-5; clone size: .; D gene: .; CDR3 protein: CASSYRGSEAFF; CDR3 DNA: TGTGCCAGCAGTTACAGGGGCAGTGAAGCTTTCTTT
J gene: TRBJ1-2; V gene: TRBV20-1; clone size: .; D gene: TRBD1; CDR3 protein: CSASLVGTGNSYGYTF; CDR3 DNA: TGCAGTGCTAGTCTAGTCGGGACAGGGAATTCCTATGGCTACACCTTC
J gene: TRBJ2-7; V gene: TRBV28; clone size: .; D gene: .; CDR3 protein: CASSLKTQQYF; CDR3 DNA: TGTGCCAGCAGTTTAAAGACACAGCAGTACTTC
J gene: TRBJ2-2; V gene: TRBV19; clone size: .; D gene: .; CDR3 protein: CAGRGQNTGELFF; CDR3 DNA: TGTGCGGGGAGGGGGCAGAACACCGGGGAGCTGTTTTTT
J gene: TRBJ1-1; V gene: TRBV3-1/TRBV3-2; clone size: few; D gene: .; CDR3 protein: CASSQPDGGEAFF; CDR3 DNA: TGTGCCAGCAGCCAGCCTGACGGGGGTGAAGCTTTCTTT
J gene: TRBJ2-2; V gene: TRBV12-3/TRBV12-4; clone size: .; D gene: TRBD1; CDR3 protein: CASRGQGSGELFF; CDR3 DNA: TGTGCCAGCAGAGGACAGGGGTCCGGGGAGCTGTTTTTT
J gene: TRBJ2-1; V gene: TRBV27; clone size: .; D gene: .; CDR3 protein: CASSLYLSSYNEQFF; CDR3 DNA: TGTGCCAGCAGTTTATACTTGTCCTCCTACAATGAGCAGTTCTTC
J gene: TRBJ1-6; V gene: TRBV14; clone size: few; D gene: .; CDR3 protein: CASTYQAGSPLHF; CDR3 DNA: TGTGCCAGCACGTACCAGGCAGGGTCACCCCTCCACTTT
J gene: TRBJ1-2; V gene: TRBV24-1; clone size: .; D gene: .; CDR3 protein: CATSEAKGTQGGYTF; CDR3 DNA: TGTGCCACCAGTGAGGCAAAAGGGACTCAAGGTGGCTACACCTTC
J gene: TRBJ2-1; V gene: TRBV24-1; clone size: .; D gene: TRBD2; CDR3 protein: CATSEGRLAGGPRSYNEQFF; CDR3 DNA: TGTGCCACCAGTGAGGGGAGACTAGCGGGGGGGCCGAGGTCCTACAATGAGCAGTTCTTC
J gene: TRBJ2-1; V gene: TRBV6-5; clone size: .; D gene: .; CDR3 protein: CASSSSGTTARNEQFF; CDR3 DNA: TGTGCCAGCAGTTCCTCCGGGACCACCGCGCGCAATGAGCAGTTCTTC
J gene: TRBJ1-4; V gene: TRBV11-2; clone size: .; D gene: TRBD1; CDR3 protein: CASGRLTGGLDNEKLFF; CDR3 DNA: TGTGCCAGCGGCCGACTCACAGGGGGCCTGGATAATGAAAAACTGTTTTTT
J gene: TRBJ2-5; V gene: TRBV9; clone size: .; D gene: .; CDR3 protein: CASSVDLVQETQYF; CDR3 DNA: TGTGCCAGCAGCGTAGATCTCGTCCAAGAGACCCAGTACTTC
J gene: TRBJ1-4; V gene: TRBV10-3; clone size: once; D gene: .; CDR3 protein: CAISEAGLGKLFF; CDR3 DNA: TGTGCCATCAGTGAGGCAGGGTTGGGAAAACTGTTTTTT
J gene: TRBJ1-1; V gene: TRBV10-3; clone size: once; D gene: .; CDR3 protein: CAIREGGLGTEAFF; CDR3 DNA: TGTGCCATCAGGGAGGGGGGACTAGGCACTGAAGCTTTCTTT
J gene: TRBJ1-3; V gene: TRBV18; clone size: .; D gene: TRBD1; CDR3 protein: CASSPTDRVSGNTIYF; CDR3 DNA: TGTGCCAGCTCACCAACGGACAGGGTCTCTGGAAACACCATATATTTT
J gene: TRBJ1-1; V gene: TRBV3-1/TRBV3-2; clone size: .; D gene: .; CDR3 protein: CASSQYPGTKLRGTEAFF; CDR3 DNA: TGTGCCAGCAGCCAGTACCCCGGGACCAAACTCAGGGGCACTGAAGCTTTCTTT
J gene: TRBJ2-5; V gene: TRBV7-2; clone size: .; D gene: .; CDR3 protein: CASSLRGQGQTQYF; CDR3 DNA: TGTGCCAGCAGCTTACGGGGCCAGGGGCAGACCCAGTACTTC
J gene: TRBJ1-4; V gene: TRBV4-2; clone size: .; D gene: .; CDR3 protein: CASSRADGLGFSNEKLFF; CDR3 DNA: TGTGCCAGCAGCCGAGCCGACGGATTAGGCTTCTCTAATGAAAAACTGTTTTTT
J gene: TRBJ1-1; V gene: TRBV6-2/TRBV6-3; clone size: .; D gene: .; CDR3 protein: CASSYAGQLEAFF; CDR3 DNA: TGTGCCAGCAGTTACGCCGGACAGTTAGAAGCTTTCTTT
J gene: TRBJ2-1; V gene: TRBV28; clone size: .; D gene: TRBD2; CDR3 protein: CASSLSSGGIYNEQFF; CDR3 DNA: TGTGCCAGCAGTTTATCTAGCGGGGGGATATACAATGAGCAGTTCTTC